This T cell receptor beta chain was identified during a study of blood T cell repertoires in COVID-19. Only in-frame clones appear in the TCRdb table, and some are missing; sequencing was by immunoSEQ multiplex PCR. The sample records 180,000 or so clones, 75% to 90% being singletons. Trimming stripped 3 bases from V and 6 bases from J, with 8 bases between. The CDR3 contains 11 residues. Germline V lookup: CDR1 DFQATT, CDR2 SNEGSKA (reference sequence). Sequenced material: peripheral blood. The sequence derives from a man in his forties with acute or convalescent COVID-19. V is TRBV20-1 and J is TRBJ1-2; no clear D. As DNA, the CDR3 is TGCAGTGCTAGTTCCATCCATGGCTACACCTTC. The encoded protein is CSASSIHGYTF.